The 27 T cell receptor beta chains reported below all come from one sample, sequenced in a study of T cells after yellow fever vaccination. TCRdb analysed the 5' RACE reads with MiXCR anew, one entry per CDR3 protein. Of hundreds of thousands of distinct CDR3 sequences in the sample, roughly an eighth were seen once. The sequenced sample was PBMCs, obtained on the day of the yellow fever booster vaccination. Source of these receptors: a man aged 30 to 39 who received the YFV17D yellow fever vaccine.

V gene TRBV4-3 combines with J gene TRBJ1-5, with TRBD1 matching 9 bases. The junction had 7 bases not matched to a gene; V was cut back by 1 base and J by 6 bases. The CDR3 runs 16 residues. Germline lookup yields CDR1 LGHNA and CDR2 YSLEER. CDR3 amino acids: CASSQVLDRGGQPQHF. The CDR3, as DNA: TGCGCCAGCAGCCAAGTTTTGGACAGGGGCGGTCAGCCCCAGCATTTT.

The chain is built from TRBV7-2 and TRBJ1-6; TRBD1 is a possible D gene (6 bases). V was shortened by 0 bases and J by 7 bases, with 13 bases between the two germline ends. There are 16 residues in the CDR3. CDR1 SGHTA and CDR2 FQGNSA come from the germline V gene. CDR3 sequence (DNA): TGTGCCAGCAGCTTAGCCGGCAGGGGCCCGAATTCACCCCTCCACTTT. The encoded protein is CASSLAGRGPNSPLHF.

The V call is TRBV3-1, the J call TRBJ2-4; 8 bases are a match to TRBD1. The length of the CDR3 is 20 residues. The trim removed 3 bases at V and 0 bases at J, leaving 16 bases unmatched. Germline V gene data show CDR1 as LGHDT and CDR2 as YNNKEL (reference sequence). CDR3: CASSHPSGQGGWVAKNIQYF. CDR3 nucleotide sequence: TGTGCCAGCAGCCACCCATCCGGACAGGGAGGATGGGTAGCCAAAAACATTCAGTACTTC.

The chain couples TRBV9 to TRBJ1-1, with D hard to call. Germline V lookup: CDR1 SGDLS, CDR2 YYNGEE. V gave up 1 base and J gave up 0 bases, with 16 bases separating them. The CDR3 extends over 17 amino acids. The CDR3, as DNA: TGTGCCAGCAGCGTATCCCCTCCCAGGACGGTGAACACTGAAGCTTTCTTT. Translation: CASSVSPPRTVNTEAFF. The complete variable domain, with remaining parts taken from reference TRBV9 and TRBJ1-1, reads DSGVTQTPKHLITATGQRVTLRCSPRSGDLSVYWYQQSLDQGLQFLIQYYNGEERAKGNILERFSAQQFPDLHSELNLSSLELGDSALYFCASSVSPPRTVNTEAFFGQGTRLTVV.

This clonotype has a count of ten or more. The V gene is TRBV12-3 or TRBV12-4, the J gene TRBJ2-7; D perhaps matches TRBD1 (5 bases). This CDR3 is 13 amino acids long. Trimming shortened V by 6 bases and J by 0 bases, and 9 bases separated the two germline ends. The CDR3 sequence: CASRPDSSYEQYF. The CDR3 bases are TGTGCCAGCAGGCCAGACAGCTCCTACGAGCAGTACTTC.

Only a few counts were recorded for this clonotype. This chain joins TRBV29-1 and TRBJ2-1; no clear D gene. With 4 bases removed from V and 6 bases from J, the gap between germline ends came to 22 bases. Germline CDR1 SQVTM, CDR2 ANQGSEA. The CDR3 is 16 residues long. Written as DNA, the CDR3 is TGCAGCGTTGGGTTAACGGACGGAGAATGGGTCAATGAGCAGTTCTTC. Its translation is CSVGLTDGEWVNEQFF.

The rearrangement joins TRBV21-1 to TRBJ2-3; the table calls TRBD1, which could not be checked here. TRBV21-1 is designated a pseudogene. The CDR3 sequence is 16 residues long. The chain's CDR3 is CASRNPRGGEADTQYF. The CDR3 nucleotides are TGTGCCAGCAGAAATCCCCGCGGGGGAGAAGCAGATACGCAGTATTTT.

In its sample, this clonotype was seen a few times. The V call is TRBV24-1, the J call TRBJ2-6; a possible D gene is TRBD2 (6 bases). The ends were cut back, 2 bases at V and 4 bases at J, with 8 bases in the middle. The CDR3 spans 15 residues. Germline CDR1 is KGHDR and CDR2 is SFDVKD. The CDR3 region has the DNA TGTGCCACCAGTGATTCGGCGGGAGGGGCCAACGTCCTGACTTTC. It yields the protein CATSDSAGGANVLTF.

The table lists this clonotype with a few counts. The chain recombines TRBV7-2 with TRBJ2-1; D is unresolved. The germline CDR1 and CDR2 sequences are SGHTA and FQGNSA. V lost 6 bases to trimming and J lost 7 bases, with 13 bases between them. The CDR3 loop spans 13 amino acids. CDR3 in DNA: TGTGCCAGCAGAAAGAGGACGGTTAATGAGCAGTTCTTC. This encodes CASRKRTVNEQFF.

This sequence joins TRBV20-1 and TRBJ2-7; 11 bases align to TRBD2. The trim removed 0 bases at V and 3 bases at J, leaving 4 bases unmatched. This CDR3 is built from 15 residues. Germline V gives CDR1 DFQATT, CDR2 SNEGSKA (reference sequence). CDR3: CSARDLAGGNYEQYF. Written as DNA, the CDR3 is TGCAGTGCTAGAGATTTAGCGGGAGGGAACTACGAGCAGTACTTC.

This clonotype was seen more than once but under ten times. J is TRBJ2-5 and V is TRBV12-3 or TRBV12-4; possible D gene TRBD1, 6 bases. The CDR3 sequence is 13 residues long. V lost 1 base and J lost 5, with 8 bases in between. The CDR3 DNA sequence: TGTGCCAGCAGTTTAGAACAGGGTGAGACCCAGTACTTC. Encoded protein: CASSLEQGETQYF.

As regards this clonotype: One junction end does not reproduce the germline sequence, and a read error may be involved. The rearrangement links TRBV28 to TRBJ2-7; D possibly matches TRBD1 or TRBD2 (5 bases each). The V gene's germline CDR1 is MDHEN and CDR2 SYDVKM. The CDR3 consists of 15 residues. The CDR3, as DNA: TGTGCCAGCAGTTTCGGGGACGTCGTCTCCTACAAGCAGTACTTC. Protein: CASSFGDVVSYKQYF. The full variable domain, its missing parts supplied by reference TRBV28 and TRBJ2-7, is DVKVTQSSRYLVKRTGEKVFLECVQDMDHENMFWYRQDPGLGLRLIYFSYDVKMKEKGDIPEGYSVSREKKERFSLILESASTNQTSMYLCASSFGDVVSYKQYFGPGTRLTVT.

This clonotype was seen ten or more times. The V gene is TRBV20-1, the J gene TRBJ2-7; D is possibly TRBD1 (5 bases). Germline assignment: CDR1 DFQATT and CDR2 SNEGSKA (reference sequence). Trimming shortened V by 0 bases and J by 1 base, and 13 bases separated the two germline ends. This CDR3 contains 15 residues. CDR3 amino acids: CSARDFVTGSYEQYF. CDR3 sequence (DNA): TGCAGTGCTAGAGATTTTGTAACAGGATCCTACGAGCAGTACTTC.

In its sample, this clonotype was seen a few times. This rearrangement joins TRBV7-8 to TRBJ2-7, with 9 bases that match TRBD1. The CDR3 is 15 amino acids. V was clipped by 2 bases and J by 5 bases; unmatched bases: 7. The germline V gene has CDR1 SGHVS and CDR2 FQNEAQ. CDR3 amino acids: CASSLTGTGTNEQYF. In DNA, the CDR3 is TGTGCCAGCAGCTTAACCGGGACAGGGACCAACGAGCAGTACTTC.

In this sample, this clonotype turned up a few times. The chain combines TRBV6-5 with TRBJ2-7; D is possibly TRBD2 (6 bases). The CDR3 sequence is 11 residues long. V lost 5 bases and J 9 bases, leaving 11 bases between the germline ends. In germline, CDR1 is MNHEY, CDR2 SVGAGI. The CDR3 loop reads CASSRGLRQYF. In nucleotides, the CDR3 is TGTGCCAGCAGTCGGGGACTCCGGCAGTACTTC.

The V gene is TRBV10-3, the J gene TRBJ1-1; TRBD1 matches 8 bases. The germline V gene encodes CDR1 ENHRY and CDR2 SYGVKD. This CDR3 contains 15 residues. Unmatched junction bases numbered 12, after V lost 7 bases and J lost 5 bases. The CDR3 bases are TGTGCCATCACCGCCACCGGGACAGGAGGAACTGAAGCTTTCTTT. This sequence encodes CAITATGTGGTEAFF.

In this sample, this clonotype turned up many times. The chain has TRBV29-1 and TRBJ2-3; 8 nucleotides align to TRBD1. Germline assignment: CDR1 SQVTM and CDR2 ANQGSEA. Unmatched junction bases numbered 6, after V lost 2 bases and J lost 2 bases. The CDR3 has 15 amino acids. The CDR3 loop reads CSVEWGQAPTDTQYF. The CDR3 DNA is TGCAGCGTTGAATGGGGACAGGCCCCCACAGATACGCAGTATTTT.

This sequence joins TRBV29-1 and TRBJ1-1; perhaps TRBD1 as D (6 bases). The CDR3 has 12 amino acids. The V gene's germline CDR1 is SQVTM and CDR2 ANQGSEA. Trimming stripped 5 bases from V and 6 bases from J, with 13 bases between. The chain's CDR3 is CSVSQGRAEAFF. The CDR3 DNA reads TGCAGCGTTTCACAGGGAAGGGCTGAAGCTTTCTTT. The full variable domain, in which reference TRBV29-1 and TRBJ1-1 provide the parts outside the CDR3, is SAVISQKPSRDICQRGTSLTIQCQVDSQVTMMFWYRQQPGQSLTLIATANQGSEATYESGFVIDKFPISRPNLTFSTLTVSNMSPEDSSIYLCSVSQGRAEAFFGQGTRLTVV.

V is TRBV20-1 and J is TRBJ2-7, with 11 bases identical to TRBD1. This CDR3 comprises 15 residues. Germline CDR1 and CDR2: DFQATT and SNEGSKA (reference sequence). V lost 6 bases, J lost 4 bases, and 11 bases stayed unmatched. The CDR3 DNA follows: TGCAGTGCCAATCAGTTGGACAGGGGGCGATACGAGCAGTACTTC. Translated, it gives CSANQLDRGRYEQYF.

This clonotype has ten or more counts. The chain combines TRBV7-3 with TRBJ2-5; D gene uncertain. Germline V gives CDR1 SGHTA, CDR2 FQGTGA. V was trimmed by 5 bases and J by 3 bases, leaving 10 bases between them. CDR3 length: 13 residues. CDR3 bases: TGTGCCAGCAGCAACGGACGGGAAGAGACCCAGTACTTC. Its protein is CASSNGREETQYF.

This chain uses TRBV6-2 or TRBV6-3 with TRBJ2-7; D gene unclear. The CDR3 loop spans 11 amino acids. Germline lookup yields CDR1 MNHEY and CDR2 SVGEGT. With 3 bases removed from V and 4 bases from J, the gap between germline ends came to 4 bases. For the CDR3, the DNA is TGTGCCAGCAGTTATATGTACGAGCAGTACTTC. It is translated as CASSYMYEQYF.

Here the CDR3 DNA reads TGTGCCAGCAGCTTCGGGACAGGGGGACTCACAGATACGCAGTATTTT. Its protein is CASSFGTGGLTDTQYF. V usage is TRBV7-9 and J usage is TRBJ2-3, with 11 positions matching TRBD1. CDR3 size: 16 residues. Looked up from germline, CDR1 is SEHNR and CDR2 is FQNEAQ (reference sequence). With V trimmed by 3 bases and J by 2 bases, 4 bases remained unmatched.

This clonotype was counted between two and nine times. This CDR3 is CASSQAAGTYNEQFF. The CDR3 coding sequence is TGCGCCAGCAGCCAAGCTGCGGGTACCTACAATGAGCAGTTCTTC. This chain links TRBV4-3 with TRBJ2-1; weak D call: TRBD2 (5 bases). Germline loops: CDR1 LGHNA, CDR2 YSLEER. The V gene lost 1 base and the J gene lost 2 bases, with 9 bases spanning the gap. The CDR3 loop spans 15 amino acids.

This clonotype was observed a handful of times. The chain's CDR3 is CSARKDSYEQYF. CDR3 nucleotides: TGCAGTGCTAGAAAAGACAGCTACGAGCAGTACTTC. V usage is TRBV20-1 and J usage is TRBJ2-7, with a possible D match to TRBD1 (5 bases). In germline, CDR1 is DFQATT, CDR2 SNEGSKA (reference sequence). This CDR3 is built from 12 residues. V gave up 2 bases and J gave up 3 bases, with 8 bases separating them.

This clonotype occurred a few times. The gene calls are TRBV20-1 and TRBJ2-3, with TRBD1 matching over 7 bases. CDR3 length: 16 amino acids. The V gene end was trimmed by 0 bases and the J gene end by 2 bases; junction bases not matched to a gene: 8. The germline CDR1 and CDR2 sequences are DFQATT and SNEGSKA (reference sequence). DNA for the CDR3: TGCAGTGCTAGAGATCTTTGGACAGGCTACACAGATACGCAGTATTTT. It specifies CSARDLWTGYTDTQYF.

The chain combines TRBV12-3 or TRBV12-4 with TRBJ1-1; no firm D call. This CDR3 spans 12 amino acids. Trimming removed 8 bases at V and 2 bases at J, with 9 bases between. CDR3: CASADFNTEAFF. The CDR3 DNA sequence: TGTGCCAGCGCAGATTTTAACACTGAAGCTTTCTTT.

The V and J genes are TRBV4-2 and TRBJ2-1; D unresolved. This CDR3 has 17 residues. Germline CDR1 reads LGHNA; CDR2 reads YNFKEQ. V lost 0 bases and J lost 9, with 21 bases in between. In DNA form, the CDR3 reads TGTGCCAGCAGCCAAGACTGGGCTCGAGGATCTTCGGGTGAGCAGTTCTTC. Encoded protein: CASSQDWARGSSGEQFF.